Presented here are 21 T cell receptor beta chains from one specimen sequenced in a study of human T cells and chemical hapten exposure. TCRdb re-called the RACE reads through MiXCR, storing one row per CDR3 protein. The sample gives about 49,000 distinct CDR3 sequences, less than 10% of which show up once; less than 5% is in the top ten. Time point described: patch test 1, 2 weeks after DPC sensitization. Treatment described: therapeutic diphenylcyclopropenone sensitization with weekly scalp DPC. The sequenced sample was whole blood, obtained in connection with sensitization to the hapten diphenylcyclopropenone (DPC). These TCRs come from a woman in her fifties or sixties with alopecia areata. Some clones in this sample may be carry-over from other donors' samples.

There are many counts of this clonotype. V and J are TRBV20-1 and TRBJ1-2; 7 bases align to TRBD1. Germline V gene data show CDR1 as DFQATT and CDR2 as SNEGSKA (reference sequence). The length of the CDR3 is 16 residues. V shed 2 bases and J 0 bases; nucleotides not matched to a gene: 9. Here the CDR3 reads CSARSPRDRANYGYTF. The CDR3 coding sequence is TGCAGTGCTAGATCCCCCCGGGACAGAGCTAACTATGGCTACACCTTC.

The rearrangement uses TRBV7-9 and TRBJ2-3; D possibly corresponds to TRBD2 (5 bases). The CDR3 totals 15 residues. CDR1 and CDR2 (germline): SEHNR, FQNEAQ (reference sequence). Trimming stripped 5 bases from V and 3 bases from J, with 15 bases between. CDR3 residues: CASSPSLSGTDTQYF. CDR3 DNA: TGTGCCAGCAGCCCATCGTTAAGCGGAACAGATACGCAGTATTTT.

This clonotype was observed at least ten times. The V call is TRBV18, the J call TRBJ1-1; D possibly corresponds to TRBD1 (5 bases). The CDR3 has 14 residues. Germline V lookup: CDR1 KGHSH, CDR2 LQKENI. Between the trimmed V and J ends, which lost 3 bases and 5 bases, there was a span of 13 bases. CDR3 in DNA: TGTGCCAGCTCACCTCAGACAGTGGAGACTGAAGCTTTCTTT. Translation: CASSPQTVETEAFF.

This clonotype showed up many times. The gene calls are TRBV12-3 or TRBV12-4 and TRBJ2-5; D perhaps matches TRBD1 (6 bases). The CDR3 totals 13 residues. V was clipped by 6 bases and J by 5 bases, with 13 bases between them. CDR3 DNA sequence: TGTGCCAGCAGAACACAGGGCCGGGAGACCCAGTACTTC. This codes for CASRTQGRETQYF.

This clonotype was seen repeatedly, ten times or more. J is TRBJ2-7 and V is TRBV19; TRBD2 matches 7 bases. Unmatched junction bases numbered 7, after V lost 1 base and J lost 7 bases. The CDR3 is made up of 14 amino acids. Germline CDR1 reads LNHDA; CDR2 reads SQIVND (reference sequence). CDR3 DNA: TGTGCCAGTAGTATAGGCGGGAGTCCGGAAGAGCAGTACTTC. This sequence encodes CASSIGGSPEEQYF. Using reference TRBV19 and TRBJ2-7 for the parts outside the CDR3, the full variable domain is DGGITQSPKYLFRKEGQNVTLSCEQNLNHDAMYWYRQDPGQGLRLIYYSQIVNDFQKGDIAEGYSVSREKKESFPLTVTSAQKNPTAFYLCASSIGGSPEEQYFGPGTRLTVT.

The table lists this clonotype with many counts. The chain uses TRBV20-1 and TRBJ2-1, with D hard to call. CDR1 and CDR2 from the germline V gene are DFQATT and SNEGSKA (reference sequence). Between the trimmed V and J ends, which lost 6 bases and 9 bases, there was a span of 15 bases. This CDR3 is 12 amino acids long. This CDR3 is CSATTRMSEQFF. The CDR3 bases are TGCAGTGCAACAACCCGAATGAGTGAGCAGTTCTTC.

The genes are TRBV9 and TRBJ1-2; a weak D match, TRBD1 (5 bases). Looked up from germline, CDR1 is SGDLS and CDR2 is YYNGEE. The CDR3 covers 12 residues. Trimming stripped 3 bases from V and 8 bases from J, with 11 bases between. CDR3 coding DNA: TGTGCCAGCAGCGCATCCAGGGTGGGCTACACCTTC. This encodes CASSASRVGYTF.

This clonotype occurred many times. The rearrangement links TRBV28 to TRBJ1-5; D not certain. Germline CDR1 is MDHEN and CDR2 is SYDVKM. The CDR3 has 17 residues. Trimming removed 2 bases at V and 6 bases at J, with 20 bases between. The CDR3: CASSLLIGLTVSQPQHF. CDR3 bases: TGTGCCAGCAGTTTACTCATAGGGCTGACGGTGAGTCAGCCCCAGCATTTT. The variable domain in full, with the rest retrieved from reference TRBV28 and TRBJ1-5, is DVKVTQSSRYLVKRTGEKVFLECVQDMDHENMFWYRQDPGLGLRLIYFSYDVKMKEKGDIPEGYSVSREKKERFSLILESASTNQTSMYLCASSLLIGLTVSQPQHFGDGTRLSIL.

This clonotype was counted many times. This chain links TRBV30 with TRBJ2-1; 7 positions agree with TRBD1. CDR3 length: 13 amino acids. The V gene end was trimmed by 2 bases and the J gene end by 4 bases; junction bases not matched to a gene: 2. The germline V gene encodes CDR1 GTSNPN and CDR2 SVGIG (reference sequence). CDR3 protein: CAWSRDSYNEQFF. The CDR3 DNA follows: TGTGCCTGGAGTCGGGACAGTTACAATGAGCAGTTCTTC.

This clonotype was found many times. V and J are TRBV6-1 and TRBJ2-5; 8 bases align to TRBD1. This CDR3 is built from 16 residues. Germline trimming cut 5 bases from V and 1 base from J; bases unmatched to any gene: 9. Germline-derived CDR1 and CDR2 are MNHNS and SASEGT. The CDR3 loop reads CASSPFPGTGQETQYF. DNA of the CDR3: TGTGCCAGCAGTCCCTTTCCCGGGACAGGCCAAGAGACCCAGTACTTC.

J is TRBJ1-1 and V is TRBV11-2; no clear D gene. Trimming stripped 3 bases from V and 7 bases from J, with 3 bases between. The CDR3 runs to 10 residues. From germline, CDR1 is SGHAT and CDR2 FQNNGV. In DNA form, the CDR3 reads TGTGCCAGCAGCTTTAATGAAGCTTTCTTT. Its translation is CASSFNEAFF.

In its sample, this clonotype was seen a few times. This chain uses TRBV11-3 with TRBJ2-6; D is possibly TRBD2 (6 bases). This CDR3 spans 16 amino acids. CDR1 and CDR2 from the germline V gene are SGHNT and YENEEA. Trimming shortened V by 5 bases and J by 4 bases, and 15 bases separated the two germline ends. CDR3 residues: CASSRSGDPGANVLTF. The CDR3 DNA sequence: TGTGCCAGCAGCCGATCGGGGGATCCAGGGGCCAACGTCCTGACTTTC.

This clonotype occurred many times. The CDR3 reads CASSRGLAEETQYF. CDR3 nucleotides: TGTGCCAGCAGCCGAGGACTAGCCGAAGAGACCCAGTACTTC. J is TRBJ2-5 and V is TRBV5-4, with 8 bases lining up with TRBD2. With V trimmed by 4 bases and J by 3 bases, 5 bases remained unmatched. CDR1 is SGHNT and CDR2 is YYREEE in the germline V gene (reference sequence). The CDR3 consists of 14 residues.

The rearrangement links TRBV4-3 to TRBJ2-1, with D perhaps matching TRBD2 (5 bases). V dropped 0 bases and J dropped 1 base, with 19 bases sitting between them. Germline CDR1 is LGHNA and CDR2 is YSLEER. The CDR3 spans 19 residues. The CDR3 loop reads CASSQDSLSASRSYNEQFF. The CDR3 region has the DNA TGCGCCAGCAGCCAAGATTCTCTTTCGGCTAGCCGATCCTACAATGAGCAGTTCTTC.

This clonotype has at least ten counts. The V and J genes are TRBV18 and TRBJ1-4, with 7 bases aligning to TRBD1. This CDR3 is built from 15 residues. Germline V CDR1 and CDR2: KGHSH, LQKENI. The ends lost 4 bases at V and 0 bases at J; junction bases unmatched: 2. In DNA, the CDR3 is TGTGCCAGCTCACACGACAGGGCAACTAATGAAAAACTGTTTTTT. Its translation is CASSHDRATNEKLFF.

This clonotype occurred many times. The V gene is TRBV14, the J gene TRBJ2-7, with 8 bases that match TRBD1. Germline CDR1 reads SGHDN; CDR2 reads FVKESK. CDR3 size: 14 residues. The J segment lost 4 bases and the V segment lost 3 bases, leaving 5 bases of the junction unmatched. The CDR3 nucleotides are TGTGCCAGCAGCCAGTGGCAGGGGGCTTACGAGCAGTACTTC. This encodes CASSQWQGAYEQYF.

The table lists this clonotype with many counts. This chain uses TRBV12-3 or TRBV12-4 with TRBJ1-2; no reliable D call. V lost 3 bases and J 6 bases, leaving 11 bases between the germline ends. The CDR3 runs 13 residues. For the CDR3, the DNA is TGTGCCAGCAGTTTGAGGAGGGCTAATGGCTACACCTTC. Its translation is CASSLRRANGYTF.

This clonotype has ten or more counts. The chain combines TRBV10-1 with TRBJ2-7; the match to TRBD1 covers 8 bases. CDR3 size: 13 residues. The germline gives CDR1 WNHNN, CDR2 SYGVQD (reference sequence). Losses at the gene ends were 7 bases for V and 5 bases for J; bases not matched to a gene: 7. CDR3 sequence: CASNRDRSDEQYF. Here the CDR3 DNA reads TGCGCCAGCAACAGGGACAGGTCGGACGAGCAGTACTTC.

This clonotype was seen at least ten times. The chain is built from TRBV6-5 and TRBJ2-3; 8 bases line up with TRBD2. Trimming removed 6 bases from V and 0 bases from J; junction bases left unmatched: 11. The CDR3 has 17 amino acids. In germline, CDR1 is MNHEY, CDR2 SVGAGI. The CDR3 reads CASRGTRGGASTDTQYF. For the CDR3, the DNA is TGTGCCAGCAGAGGGACTAGAGGAGGAGCTAGCACAGATACGCAGTATTTT.

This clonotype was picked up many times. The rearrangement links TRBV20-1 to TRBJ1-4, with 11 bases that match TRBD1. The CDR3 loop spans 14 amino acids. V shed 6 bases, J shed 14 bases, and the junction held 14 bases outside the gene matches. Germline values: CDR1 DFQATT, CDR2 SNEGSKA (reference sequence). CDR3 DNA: TGCAGTGCCACTAGCCCTGGACAGGGGGCAAGTCTGTTTTTT. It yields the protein CSATSPGQGASLFF.

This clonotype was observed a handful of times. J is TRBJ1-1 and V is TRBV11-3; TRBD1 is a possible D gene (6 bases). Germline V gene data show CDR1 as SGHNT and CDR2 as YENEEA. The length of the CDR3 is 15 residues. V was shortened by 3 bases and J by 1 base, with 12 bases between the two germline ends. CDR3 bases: TGTGCCAGCAGCTTCTGGACAGACGCGAACACTGAAGCTTTCTTT. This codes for CASSFWTDANTEAFF.